The 27 T cell receptor beta chains below all came from one sample that was sequenced in a study of blood T cell repertoires in COVID-19. Measured with immunoSEQ multiplex PCR; TCRdb has only the in-frame clones, and not every one. The sample comprises 150,000 to 250,000 clones, around 87% of which are singletons, and approximately 2.2% rests with the top ten. Sequencing was performed on PBMCs or T cells enriched from blood (not recorded which). Receptors were obtained from a woman aged 30 to 39 who had recovered from COVID-19.

The chain recombines TRBV7-8 with TRBJ1-1; 7 bases line up with TRBD1. Germline loops: CDR1 SGHVS, CDR2 FQNEAQ. V lost 3 bases to trimming and J lost 6 bases; unmatched junction nucleotides: 7. This CDR3 region has 14 residues. Here the CDR3 DNA reads TGTGCCAGCAGCTTGTACAGGGGTTCGGCTGAAGCTTTCTTT. It is translated as CASSLYRGSAEAFF.

The gene calls are TRBV27 and TRBJ2-7; 10 bases agree with TRBD2. In germline, CDR1 is MNHEY, CDR2 SMNVEV (reference sequence). J was trimmed by 0 bases and V by 5 bases; bases with no gene match: 4. CDR3 length: 15 amino acids. The CDR3 bases are TGTGCCAGCAGTACAGCGGGAGGGCCCTCCTACGAGCAGTACTTC. It specifies CASSTAGGPSYEQYF.

V is TRBV9 and J is TRBJ2-5; 12 bases align to TRBD2. The V gene end was trimmed by 0 bases and the J gene end by 7 bases; junction bases not matched to a gene: 16. This CDR3 has 19 amino acids. In germline, CDR1 is SGDLS, CDR2 YYNGEE. The CDR3 DNA is TGTGCCAGCAGCGTAGGACTAGCGGGGGTGGAAAGGCCCCCGGTGACCCAGTACTTC. Protein product: CASSVGLAGVERPPVTQYF.

J is TRBJ2-1 and V is TRBV11-3, with D perhaps TRBD1 (6 bases). This CDR3 has 13 amino acids. Trimming removed 1 base at V and 9 bases at J, with 10 bases between. Germline V gene sequence: CDR1 SGHNT, CDR2 YENEEA. The CDR3 nucleotides are TGTGCCAGCAGCTTAGGGACAGAGATTGAGCAGTTCTTC. As protein: CASSLGTEIEQFF.

The chain recombines TRBV7-6 with TRBJ1-1; no clear D gene. The CDR3 is 15 amino acids. Germline-derived CDR1 and CDR2 are SGHVS and FNYEAQ. The V and J ends lost 4 bases and 1 base respectively, with 13 bases between them. The CDR3 sequence is CASSSNPGRNTEAFF. The DNA of the CDR3 is TGTGCCAGCAGCTCAAACCCGGGGAGGAACACTGAAGCTTTCTTT.

This chain connects TRBV18 to TRBJ1-5; possibly TRBD1 for D (6 bases). Germline CDR1 reads KGHSH; CDR2 reads LQKENI. The CDR3 runs 15 residues. Trimming shortened V by 3 bases and J by 4 bases, and 13 bases separated the two germline ends. This CDR3 reads CASSPTTGSNQPQHF. DNA for the CDR3: TGTGCCAGCTCACCTACTACAGGGTCTAATCAGCCCCAGCATTTT.

The V call is TRBV5-1, the J call TRBJ1-3, with D possibly matching TRBD1 (6 bases). The CDR3 totals 15 residues. Germline V gene lookup returns CDR1 SGHRS and CDR2 YFSETQ. Deletions cut 0 bases from V and 4 bases from J, with 11 bases between. CDR3 protein: CASSLGGLSGNTIYF. For the CDR3, the DNA is TGCGCCAGCAGCTTGGGGGGGCTATCAGGAAACACCATATATTTT.

This chain connects TRBV11-2 to TRBJ2-4; a possible D gene is TRBD2 (6 bases). This CDR3 comprises 14 residues. V lost 5 bases and J lost 3, with 11 bases in between. CDR1 SGHAT and CDR2 FQNNGV come from the germline V gene. CDR3 loop: CASSPRRDKNIQYF. The CDR3 DNA sequence: TGTGCCAGCAGCCCCCGGAGGGACAAAAACATTCAGTACTTC.

The chain has TRBV27 and TRBJ2-7; 9 bases match TRBD1. CDR1 and CDR2 from the germline V gene are MNHEY and SMNVEV (reference sequence). This CDR3 region has 18 residues. The J segment lost 2 bases and the V segment lost 2 bases, leaving 13 bases of the junction unmatched. The chain's CDR3 is CASSLLFPGTGIPYEQYF. Here the CDR3 DNA reads TGTGCCAGCAGTTTACTTTTTCCCGGGACAGGGATTCCCTACGAGCAGTACTTC.

This chain links TRBV21-1 with TRBJ2-6; the table assigns TRBD1, which was not confirmed against the DNA. TRBV21-1 is tagged as a pseudogene. CDR3 length equals 16 residues. CDR3 protein: CASSRDRGSGANVLTF. The CDR3 region has the DNA TGTGCCAGCAGCCGGGACAGGGGATCTGGGGCCAACGTCCTGACTTTC.

The chain carries TRBV25-1 and TRBJ1-1; D possibly corresponds to TRBD1 (6 bases). Germline CDR1 reads MGHDK; CDR2 reads SYGVNS. V gave up 1 base and J gave up 8 bases, with 20 bases separating them. The CDR3 covers 16 residues. The CDR3: CASSEWTDRATLEAFF. The DNA for the CDR3 is TGTGCCAGCAGTGAATGGACGGACAGAGCGACCCTAGAAGCTTTCTTT.

This clone was observed once. The chain carries TRBV19 and TRBJ1-2; tentative D call: TRBD1 (6 bases). Trimming left V 6 bases short and J 4 bases short, with 12 bases between. Germline V gene data show CDR1 as LNHDA and CDR2 as SQIVND (reference sequence). The CDR3 is 13 amino acids. The CDR3 reads CASRDSGIYGYTF. CDR3 in DNA: TGTGCCAGTAGGGACAGCGGGATCTATGGCTACACCTTC.

This rearrangement joins TRBV6-5 to TRBJ1-1; D uncertain. The CDR3 totals 13 residues. Germline V gene lookup returns CDR1 MNHEY and CDR2 SVGAGI. Trimming shortened V by 3 bases and J by 3 bases, and 8 bases separated the two germline ends. The CDR3, as DNA: TGTGCCAGCAGTTATGTGGAGGACACTGAAGCTTTCTTT. It encodes CASSYVEDTEAFF.

The J gene is TRBJ2-5, the V gene TRBV5-1, with 8 bases that match TRBD2. Germline loops: CDR1 SGHRS, CDR2 YFSETQ. J gave up 2 bases and V 4 bases, and 7 bases lay outside the gene matches. This CDR3 has 15 residues. The CDR3 DNA sequence: TGCGCCAGCAGCAAGACGGGGGGGCCTCAAGAGACCCAGTACTTC. The encoded protein is CASSKTGGPQETQYF.

The rearrangement uses TRBV25-1 and TRBJ2-7; 11 positions match TRBD2. CDR3 length: 13 residues. Germline trimming cut 10 bases from V and 6 bases from J; bases unmatched to any gene: 8. Germline assignment: CDR1 MGHDK and CDR2 SYGVNS. CDR3 sequence reads: CATHSGGAFEQYF. The CDR3 nucleotides read TGTGCCACCCATAGCGGGGGGGCGTTCGAGCAGTACTTC.

The gene calls are TRBV4-3 and TRBJ2-6; D is unclear. Trimming removed 0 bases at V and 0 bases at J, with 6 bases between. The CDR3 has 16 residues. In germline, CDR1 is LGHNA, CDR2 YSLEER. CDR3: CASSQDGNSGANVLTF. Here the CDR3 DNA reads TGCGCCAGCAGCCAAGATGGCAACTCTGGGGCCAACGTCCTGACTTTC.

The chain recombines TRBV6-2 or TRBV6-3 with TRBJ2-5, with 8 bases matching TRBD1. Germline V lookup: CDR1 MNHEY, CDR2 SVGEGT. There are 13 residues in the CDR3. The V gene end was trimmed by 5 bases and the J gene end by 4 bases; junction bases not matched to a gene: 3. CDR3 protein: CASSPTGVETQYF. CDR3 coding DNA: TGTGCCAGCAGTCCGACAGGGGTAGAGACCCAGTACTTC.

The chain carries TRBV6-2 or TRBV6-3 and TRBJ1-2; D not resolved. V dropped 5 bases and J dropped 4 bases, with 17 bases sitting between them. Germline V gene lookup returns CDR1 MNHEY and CDR2 SVGEGT. This CDR3 is 15 amino acids long. The CDR3: CASSQLMRGSYGYTF. The CDR3 DNA is TGTGCCAGCAGTCAACTGATGAGAGGTTCCTATGGCTACACCTTC.

This chain joins TRBV19 and TRBJ2-5; D call uncertain. This CDR3 has 15 residues. V was clipped by 3 bases and J by 0 bases, with 11 bases between them. Germline CDR1 is LNHDA and CDR2 is SQIVND (reference sequence). CDR3 amino acids: CASSIGDSYQETQYF. CDR3 nucleotides: TGTGCCAGTAGTATTGGCGACTCGTACCAAGAGACCCAGTACTTC.

The rearrangement uses TRBV7-3 and TRBJ1-1; D gene uncertain. Germline lookup yields CDR1 SGHTA and CDR2 FQGTGA. The CDR3 runs 14 residues. V dropped 3 bases and J dropped 1 base, with 9 bases sitting between them. This CDR3 reads CASSFAAGNTEAFF. CDR3 bases: TGTGCCAGCAGCTTCGCTGCAGGGAACACTGAAGCTTTCTTT.

This clone has only one observation. V gene TRBV29-1 combines with J gene TRBJ1-2; D possibly corresponds to TRBD1 (6 bases). The CDR3 totals 14 residues. Germline V gene lookup returns CDR1 SQVTM and CDR2 ANQGSEA. Trimming removed 6 bases from V and 5 bases from J, with 19 bases in between. The chain's CDR3 is CSVRGGVWAYGYTF. DNA of the CDR3: TGCAGCGTGAGAGGGGGAGTCTGGGCATATGGCTACACCTTC.

V and J are TRBV6-6 and TRBJ1-3, with D unresolved. Trimming took 2 bases from V and 1 from J, leaving 3 bases between them. This CDR3 is 13 amino acids long. From germline, CDR1 is MNHNY and CDR2 SVGAGI (reference sequence). CDR3 in DNA: TGTGCCAGCAGTTACGAGTCTGGAAACACCATATATTTT. It yields the protein CASSYESGNTIYF.

The V call is TRBV6-2 or TRBV6-3, the J call TRBJ1-2, with D unresolved. CDR1 and CDR2 (germline): MNHEY, SVGEGT. V was shortened by 1 base and J by 4 bases, with 13 bases between the two germline ends. CDR3 length: 15 amino acids. In nucleotides, the CDR3 is TGTGCCAGCAGTTACTACCAGGCGATGAGCTATGGCTACACCTTC. Protein product: CASSYYQAMSYGYTF.

This clone was recorded once. CDR3 DNA sequence: TGTGCCTGGACCGAGGCAGTGTTCTATGGCTACACCTTC. Translation: CAWTEAVFYGYTF. The rearrangement links TRBV30 to TRBJ1-2; D not certain. This CDR3 spans 13 amino acids. CDR1 is GTSNPN and CDR2 is SVGIG in the germline V gene (reference sequence). Trimming took 4 bases from V and 4 from J, leaving 13 bases between them.

This clone was observed a handful of times. The V call is TRBV6-6, the J call TRBJ1-2; 7 bases line up with TRBD1. Germline lookup yields CDR1 MNHNY and CDR2 SVGAGI (reference sequence). Germline trimming cut 5 bases from V and 3 bases from J; bases unmatched to any gene: 12. This CDR3 comprises 16 residues. The CDR3 region is CASSRDTGQADYGYTF. In DNA, the CDR3 is TGTGCCAGCAGTCGAGATACCGGACAGGCGGACTATGGCTACACCTTC.

This clone was recorded many times. This chain connects TRBV7-6 to TRBJ1-2, with D perhaps TRBD1 (6 bases). From germline, CDR1 is SGHVS and CDR2 FNYEAQ. The CDR3 loop spans 13 amino acids. V was cut by 5 bases and J by 4 bases, with 11 bases left in between. In DNA form, the CDR3 reads TGTGCCAGCAGCATACAGGGTCCCTATGGCTACACCTTC. This translates into CASSIQGPYGYTF.

The rearrangement links TRBV9 to TRBJ2-2; TRBD2 matches 8 bases. This CDR3 spans 17 amino acids. Looked up from germline, CDR1 is SGDLS and CDR2 is YYNGEE. V shed 3 bases, J shed 5 bases, and the junction held 12 bases outside the gene matches. CDR3 loop: CASSEDKGLVGTGELFF. In nucleotides, the CDR3 is TGTGCCAGCAGCGAAGACAAGGGACTAGTAGGGACCGGGGAGCTGTTTTTT.